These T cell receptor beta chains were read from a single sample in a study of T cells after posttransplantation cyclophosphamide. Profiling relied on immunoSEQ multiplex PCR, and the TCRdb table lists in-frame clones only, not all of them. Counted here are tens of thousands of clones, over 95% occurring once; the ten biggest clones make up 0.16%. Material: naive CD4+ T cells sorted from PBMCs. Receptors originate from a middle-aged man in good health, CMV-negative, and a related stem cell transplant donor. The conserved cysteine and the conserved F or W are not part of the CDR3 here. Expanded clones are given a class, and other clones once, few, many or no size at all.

CDR3: ASSLGGRGWLDEQY
J: TRBJ2-7
V: TRBV5-1
size: -

CDR3: ASSFLTSRVANTGELF
J: TRBJ2-2
V: TRBV13
size: -

CDR3: ASSLSSGTNTEAF
J: TRBJ1-1
V: TRBV28
size: -

CDR3: ASSQLGQGDEKLF
J: TRBJ1-4
V: TRBV18
size: -

CDR3: AITGHRNTEAF
J: TRBJ1-1
V: TRBV28
size: -

CDR3: ATGPAGRLYEQY
J: TRBJ2-7
V: TRBV6-5
size: -

CDR3: ASSAPERGINEQF
J: TRBJ2-1
V: TRBV9
size: -

CDR3: ASSWGQVSTDTQY
J: TRBJ2-3
V: TRBV7-2
size: -

CDR3: ASSPLYRLNEQF
J: TRBJ2-1
V: TRBV18
size: -

CDR3: ASSGMGRDTEAF
J: TRBJ1-1
V: TRBV2
size: -

CDR3: SVGGTDNTDTQY
J: TRBJ2-3
V: TRBV29-1
size: -

CDR3: ASSLGALAEAF
J: TRBJ1-1
V: TRBV5-4
size: -

CDR3: ASSIQGGQETQY
J: TRBJ2-5
V: TRBV19
size: -

CDR3: ASSISSGTYNEQF
J: TRBJ2-1
V: TRBV19
size: -

CDR3: SVPGASSGLDEQY
J: TRBJ2-7
V: TRBV29-1
size: -

CDR3: SALGDRAYEQY
J: TRBJ2-7
V: TRBV29-1
size: -

CDR3: ASTRLAGVYNEQF
J: TRBJ2-1
V: TRBV27
size: -

CDR3: AWSLGSGRYYEQY
J: TRBJ2-7
V: TRBV30
size: once

CDR3: ASRETGGIGYT
J: TRBJ1-2
V: TRBV6-5
size: -

CDR3: ASSLNRGHTEAF
J: TRBJ1-1
V: TRBV5-1
size: -

CDR3: ASSYNREIHEQY
J: TRBJ2-7
V: TRBV6-5
size: -

CDR3: ASSGWRDRTQPQH
J: TRBJ1-5
V: TRBV7-8
size: -

CDR3: ASSSWTGRVGIGNEQF
J: TRBJ2-1
V: TRBV19
size: -

CDR3: ASSLTGVDTEAF
J: TRBJ1-1
V: TRBV7-3
size: -

CDR3: ASTYTGGEYEQY
J: TRBJ2-7
V: TRBV28
size: -

CDR3: ASTSEIAGAGNEQY
J: -
V: TRBV5-1
size: -

CDR3: ASSEEGDEQF
J: TRBJ2-1
V: TRBV2
size: -

CDR3: ASSNQGLFDQPQH
J: TRBJ1-5
V: TRBV2
size: -

CDR3: ATSGTSGRSTGELF
J: TRBJ2-2
V: TRBV19
size: once

CDR3: SVGQTTDTQY
J: TRBJ2-3
V: TRBV29-1
size: -

CDR3: ASGEGLTSTDTQY
J: TRBJ2-3
V: TRBV11-3
size: once

CDR3: ASSRGTSGRYEQY
J: TRBJ2-7
V: TRBV6-5
size: -

CDR3: ASSLGDRDMETQY
J: TRBJ2-5
V: TRBV5-1
size: -

CDR3: ASSLGTGGDYGYT
J: TRBJ1-2
V: TRBV19
size: -

CDR3: ASSPVRASTDTQY
J: TRBJ2-3
V: TRBV5-1
size: -

CDR3: ASRGQRGVKDEKLF
J: TRBJ1-4
V: TRBV6-6
size: -

CDR3: ASSPHGGKLF
J: TRBJ1-4
V: TRBV28
size: -

CDR3: ASSRDRVATNEKLF
J: TRBJ1-4
V: TRBV5-1
size: -

CDR3: ATDGQRSSGNTIY
J: TRBJ1-3
V: TRBV28
size: once

CDR3: ASSSGLITGELF
J: TRBJ2-2
V: TRBV7-3
size: -

CDR3: ASSVDRAYDEKLF
J: TRBJ1-4
V: TRBV28
size: -

CDR3: ASSVVGRTDTQY
J: TRBJ2-3
V: TRBV9
size: -

CDR3: ASRETVAGYEQY
J: TRBJ2-7
V: TRBV7-2
size: -

CDR3: ATSRDMAVNTEAF
J: TRBJ1-1
V: TRBV15
size: -

CDR3: SVENTPAGRREQY
J: TRBJ2-7
V: TRBV29-1
size: -

CDR3: ASSPDRGGTEAF
J: TRBJ1-1
V: TRBV18
size: -

CDR3: ASSPDRGEAF
J: TRBJ1-1
V: TRBV18
size: -

CDR3: AISETGQGYYEQY
J: TRBJ2-7
V: TRBV10-3
size: once

CDR3: ASGSARTDTQY
J: TRBJ2-3
V: TRBV6-5
size: -

CDR3: ASSYGGTSTDTQY
J: TRBJ2-3
V: TRBV6-5
size: -

CDR3: ASSYSRYGDGYT
J: TRBJ1-2
V: TRBV6-6
size: -

CDR3: ASSPRQEFQITGELF
J: TRBJ2-2
V: TRBV10-1
size: -